This T cell receptor (beta chain) was obtained from a study of shared clonotypes between healthy human individuals. Study as a whole: Donors were a couple of women and a few men aged 18 to 49.

Execution of the assay was at deep level. Measured with immunoSEQ multiplex PCR; TCRdb has only the in-frame clones, and not every one. Among about a million clones listed, around four fifths were seen once. All participating donors were Caucasian adults from Nashville, Tennessee. The V and J ends lost 0 bases and 5 bases respectively, with 8 bases between them. The CDR3 is made up of 13 amino acids. Per the germline V gene, CDR1 is SGHRS and CDR2 is YFSETQ. The sequencing sample was made of memory CD4+ T cells sorted from blood. Indicated subset: CD45RA-negative fraction. The TCR originated in a man between 18 and 35 years old in good health. V usage is TRBV5-1 and J usage is TRBJ2-5; no clear D gene. CDR3 nucleotides: TGCGCCAGCAGCTTGGCCAATTGGGAGACCCAGTACTTC. Translated: CASSLANWETQYF.